Presented here are 11 T cell receptor beta chains from one specimen sequenced in a study of blood T cell repertoires in COVID-19. Sequencing used immunoSEQ multiplex PCR; TCRdb keeps in-frame clones, though not all of them. The top ten hold 2.4% of the sample, which has 100,000 to 120,000 clones, approximately 88% seen once. The source material was peripheral blood. The receptor source for this set is a human donor in a cohort sampled during active COVID-19.

The rearrangement links TRBV7-2 to TRBJ1-1, with a possible D match to TRBD1 (5 bases). V was trimmed by 5 bases and J by 1 base, leaving 11 bases between them. Germline V gene lookup returns CDR1 SGHTA and CDR2 FQGNSA. This CDR3 spans 14 amino acids. The CDR3 bases are TGTGCCAGCAGCCAGGGCCATGGGAACACTGAAGCTTTCTTT. Its protein is CASSQGHGNTEAFF.

The gene calls are TRBV5-1 and TRBJ1-6; the D is unclear. The CDR3 length is 14 residues. V was pared by 0 bases and J by 9 bases, with 10 bases between. Germline V lookup: CDR1 SGHRS, CDR2 YFSETQ. CDR3 sequence (DNA): TGCGCCAGCAGCTTGGACAGAATGGGTTCACCCCTCCACTTT. Protein: CASSLDRMGSPLHF.

The chain uses TRBV5-1 and TRBJ2-1, with D maybe TRBD2 (5 bases). Germline lookup yields CDR1 SGHRS and CDR2 YFSETQ. V lost 7 bases and J 0 bases, leaving 11 bases between the germline ends. The CDR3 is 14 amino acids. The CDR3 region has the DNA TGCGCCAGCGCGGCTGAGGGCTCCTACAATGAGCAGTTCTTC. It specifies CASAAEGSYNEQFF.

This sequence joins TRBV5-6 and TRBJ2-7, with a possible D match to TRBD2 (5 bases). Trimming pared 0 bases from V and 4 bases from J, leaving 11 bases between. The CDR3 loop spans 14 amino acids. Germline V CDR1 and CDR2: SGHDT, YYEEEE. The CDR3 region has the DNA TGTGCCAGCAGCTTGGATCTTTCGGGGTACGAGCAGTACTTC. It yields the protein CASSLDLSGYEQYF.

The gene calls are TRBV5-7 and TRBJ2-5, with TRBD1 matching 7 bases. TRBV5-7 falls under the ORF class, with uncertain function. With 5 bases clipped from V and 1 base from J, the junction kept 8 bases outside the gene matches. CDR3 length: 15 residues. The CDR3 sequence is CASRYNRGPQETQYF. Written as DNA, the CDR3 is TGTGCCAGCAGATACAACAGGGGCCCCCAAGAGACCCAGTACTTC.

This clone was counted once. This chain uses TRBV11-2 with TRBJ2-2; D may be TRBD2 (5 bases). Germline V gene data show CDR1 as SGHAT and CDR2 as FQNNGV. The V end lost 6 bases, the J end lost 7 bases, and 21 bases lay between the germline ends. The CDR3 extends over 16 amino acids. The CDR3 here is CASRPRDWAEVGELFF. The CDR3 DNA follows: TGTGCCAGCAGACCACGGGATTGGGCAGAGGTCGGGGAGCTGTTTTTT.

V and J are TRBV29-1 and TRBJ2-7; perhaps TRBD1 as D (5 bases). Germline V lookup: CDR1 SQVTM, CDR2 ANQGSEA. The V and J ends lost 1 base and 1 base respectively, with 11 bases between them. The CDR3 has 14 residues. The CDR3 DNA reads TGCAGCGTTGAAGTCGGCAGGGAATCCTACGAGCAGTACTTC. Its protein is CSVEVGRESYEQYF.

The V call is TRBV14, the J call TRBJ1-2, with 8 bases aligning to TRBD1. The ends lost 0 bases at V and 5 bases at J; junction bases unmatched: 2. CDR3 length: 14 amino acids. CDR1 and CDR2 (germline): SGHDN, FVKESK. The CDR3 DNA is TGTGCCAGCAGCCAAGACCGGACAGGGTATGGCTACACCTTC. Its protein is CASSQDRTGYGYTF.

V and J are TRBV7-9 and TRBJ1-1; D is possibly TRBD1 (5 bases). The CDR3 has 12 amino acids. Germline lookup yields CDR1 SEHNR and CDR2 FQNEAQ (reference sequence). Trimming left V 5 bases short and J 4 bases short, with 8 bases between. As DNA, the CDR3 is TGTGCCAGCAGCCCCCAGGGCACTGAAGCTTTCTTT. Its protein product is CASSPQGTEAFF.

The chain couples TRBV5-1 to TRBJ2-3; D is ambiguous. V was clipped by 1 base and J by 4 bases, with 16 bases between them. This CDR3 is 16 amino acids long. CDR1 and CDR2 from the germline V gene are SGHRS and YFSETQ. The CDR3 DNA reads as TGCGCCAGCAGCTTGTTCCAAAGGCTAGACCCAGATACGCAGTATTTT. Its translation is CASSLFQRLDPDTQYF.

This clone came up a few times. The rearrangement joins TRBV5-8 to TRBJ2-2; 10 bases are a match to TRBD2. The trim removed 7 bases at V and 6 bases at J, leaving 6 bases unmatched. CDR1 and CDR2 from the germline V gene are SGHTS and YDEGEE. This CDR3 contains 14 residues. For the CDR3, the DNA is TGTGCCAGCGCGTTAGCGGGGGGACCCGGGGAGCTGTTTTTT. It is translated as CASALAGGPGELFF.